These T cell receptor beta chains were read from a single sample in a study of cytomegalovirus exposure and HLA in healthy donors. Some clones are missing from TCRdb's copy, which holds only in-frame ones; the method was immunoSEQ multiplex PCR. This sample has 150,000 to 170,000 clones; approximately 80% occur once, and the top ten carry roughly 5.5%. Material for sequencing was PBMCs. The receptors shown here come from a woman aged 40 to 49 in good health and CMV-seropositive. The CDR3 runs from the conserved cysteine through the conserved F or W. D genes are given only for firm matches. The size field is filled for only some rows; it gives once, few, many or a size class.

d_gene | j_gene | len | v_gene | abundance | CDR3aa | CDR3nt
TRBD1 | TRBJ1-1 | 17 | TRBV7-8 | - | CASSLATGKKSQTEAFF | TGTGCCAGCAGCTTAGCGACAGGGAAGAAAAGTCAGACTGAAGCTTTCTTT
- | TRBJ1-2 | 15 | TRBV19 | - | CASEGGSYVNYGYTF | TGTGCCTCCGAAGGAGGGTCGTACGTTAACTATGGCTACACCTTC
- | TRBJ2-7 | 13 | TRBV5-1 | few | CASGENSVYEQYF | TGCGCCAGCGGGGAGAATTCCGTGTACGAGCAGTACTTC
TRBD1 | TRBJ2-3 | 14 | TRBV19 | - | CASSLGTGTDTQYF | TGTGCCAGTAGTCTGGGGACAGGCACAGATACGCAGTATTTT
- | TRBJ2-7 | 14 | TRBV28 | few | CASSLRQGTYEQYF | TGTGCCAGCAGTTTGCGGCAGGGCACCTACGAGCAGTACTTC
- | TRBJ1-1 | 13 | TRBV10-2 | - | CASSLAGNTEAFF | TGCGCCAGCAGTCTCGCAGGGAACACTGAAGCTTTCTTT
TRBD2 | TRBJ2-1 | 14 | TRBV5-5 | once | CASSLTSEYNEQFF | TGTGCCAGCAGCTTGACTAGCGAGTACAATGAGCAGTTCTTC
- | TRBJ2-5 | 13 | TRBV18 | few | CASSPARQETQYF | TGTGCCAGCTCACCAGCACGGCAAGAGACCCAGTACTTC
TRBD1 | TRBJ1-2 | 13 | TRBV5-1 | - | CASSFPGQYGYTF | TGCGCCAGCAGCTTTCCGGGACAGTATGGCTACACCTTC
- | TRBJ1-2 | 14 | TRBV6-5 | - | CASSYSRGSYGYTF | TGTGCCAGCAGTTACTCTCGGGGGAGCTATGGCTACACCTTC
TRBD1 | TRBJ1-5 | 14 | TRBV30 | - | CAWSVQGSNQPQHF | TGTGCCTGGAGTGTACAGGGGAGCAATCAGCCCCAGCATTTT
TRBD2 | TRBJ2-1 | 15 | TRBV2 | - | CASSENSGVYNEQFF | TGTGCCAGCAGTGAGAATAGCGGGGTTTACAATGAGCAGTTCTTC
TRBD2 | TRBJ2-7 | 14 | TRBV25-1 | - | CASSDSGSLSEQYF | TGTGCCAGCAGTGACAGCGGGAGCCTTAGTGAGCAGTACTTC
TRBD2 | TRBJ2-7 | 15 | TRBV5-1 | few | CASSLGLAGVYEQYF | TGCGCCAGCAGCTTGGGACTAGCGGGAGTCTACGAGCAGTACTTC
TRBD1 | TRBJ1-2 | 17 | TRBV18 | - | CASSLDRGKRLKYGYTF | TGTGCCAGCTCACTGGACAGGGGGAAAAGGCTTAAGTATGGCTACACCTTC
TRBD1 | TRBJ2-7 | 14 | TRBV7-9 | - | CASSSGTEPNEQYF | TGTGCCAGCAGCTCCGGGACAGAGCCCAACGAGCAGTACTTC
- | TRBJ2-3 | 14 | TRBV5-6 | few | CASSSQGTTDTQYF | TGTGCCAGCAGCTCCCAGGGGACAACAGATACGCAGTATTTT
TRBD2 | TRBJ2-5 | 15 | TRBV5-1 | once | CASSEPSGSSETQYF | TGCGCCAGCAGCGAGCCTAGCGGGAGTTCAGAGACCCAGTACTTC
- | TRBJ1-5 | 14 | TRBV27 | - | CASSPGFGNQPQHF | TGTGCCAGCAGTCCGGGTTTCGGCAATCAGCCCCAGCATTTT
- | TRBJ2-1 | 15 | TRBV7-6 | - | CASSLVNGAGNEQFF | TGTGCCAGCAGCTTAGTAAACGGCGCGGGGAATGAGCAGTTCTTC
TRBD2 | TRBJ2-1 | 16 | TRBV9 | - | CASSVAQLAGVNEQFF | TGTGCCAGCAGCGTAGCGCAACTAGCGGGAGTAAATGAGCAGTTCTTC
TRBD1 | TRBJ1-2 | 16 | TRBV19 | - | CASSIEGPGQYYGYTF | TGTGCCAGTAGTATAGAAGGGCCGGGACAGTACTATGGCTACACCTTC
- | TRBJ1-1 | 13 | TRBV6-1 | few | CASRRQINTEAFF | TGTGCCAGCAGGCGACAGATTAACACTGAAGCTTTCTTT
- | TRBJ1-1 | 13 | TRBV5-1 | once | CASSLATGTEAFF | TGCGCCAGCAGCTTGGCTACGGGGACTGAAGCTTTCTTT
TRBD2 | TRBJ2-1 | 18 | TRBV30 | - | CAWSRGRTSGSSYNEQFF | TGTGCCTGGAGCAGGGGGCGAACTAGCGGGAGCTCCTACAATGAGCAGTTCTTC
- | TRBJ2-1 | 17 | TRBV12-2 | - | CASRIPLSPSSYNEQFF | TGTGCAAGTCGTATCCCCCTTTCACCTAGCAGTTACAATGAGCAGTTCTTC
TRBD2 | TRBJ2-1 | 14 | TRBV29-1 | - | CSVDPSGNRNEQFF | TGCAGCGTTGATCCTAGCGGGAACAGGAATGAGCAGTTCTTC
- | TRBJ2-1 | 13 | TRBV19 | - | CASSDTLANEQFF | TGTGCCAGTAGCGACACCCTAGCAAATGAGCAGTTCTTC
TRBD2 | TRBJ2-1 | 18 | TRBV6-1 | few | CASSEARQSGRAYNEQFF | TGTGCCAGCAGTGAGGCCCGTCAGAGCGGGAGGGCCTACAATGAGCAGTTCTTC
TRBD2 | TRBJ2-1 | 13 | TRBV10-3 | - | CAITGTSNGEQFF | TGTGCCATCACCGGGACTAGCAATGGTGAGCAGTTCTTC
TRBD1 | TRBJ2-5 | 16 | TRBV7-9 | - | CASSPELGTGGVTQYF | TGTGCCAGCAGCCCCGAGCTGGGGACAGGGGGGGTGACCCAGTACTTC
TRBD2 | TRBJ2-7 | 14 | TRBV11-2 | - | CASSPSGRGYEQYF | TGTGCCAGCAGCCCCTCTGGGAGGGGCTACGAGCAGTACTTC
- | TRBJ1-1 | 15 | TRBV27 | - | CASSSGVQMNTEAFF | TGTGCCAGCAGTTCCGGGGTCCAGATGAACACTGAAGCTTTCTTT
- | TRBJ1-2 | 13 | TRBV27 | - | CASSPGGGRGYTF | TGTGCCAGCAGCCCCGGGGGAGGCAGGGGCTACACCTTC
TRBD2 | TRBJ2-7 | 14 | TRBV19 | - | CASSLAGGPYEQYF | TGTGCCAGTAGTTTAGCGGGAGGTCCCTACGAGCAGTACTTC
TRBD1 | TRBJ1-2 | 15 | TRBV19 | - | CASSIPPTGNYGYTF | TGTGCCAGTAGTATTCCCCCGACAGGGAACTATGGCTACACCTTC
- | TRBJ1-3 | 18 | TRBV7-8 | - | CASSAPRGARGSGNTIYF | TGTGCCAGCAGCGCCCCCCGCGGGGCGCGGGGCTCTGGAAACACCATATATTTT
- | TRBJ2-1 | 14 | TRBV27 | once | CASRKELGIGEQFF | TGTGCCAGCAGAAAGGAACTAGGTATTGGTGAGCAGTTCTTC
TRBD2 | TRBJ2-1 | 18 | TRBV14 | - | CASSQDPGLASSYNEQFF | TGTGCCAGCAGCCAAGATCCAGGACTAGCTAGCTCCTACAATGAGCAGTTCTTC
TRBD2 | TRBJ2-1 | 15 | TRBV5-6 | few | CASSWGLAAHNEQFF | TGTGCCAGCAGCTGGGGACTAGCGGCCCACAATGAGCAGTTCTTC
- | TRBJ1-1 | 14 | TRBV7-2 | few | CASLAGTMNTEAFF | TGTGCCAGCCTCGCAGGGACTATGAACACTGAAGCTTTCTTT
- | TRBJ2-3 | 14 | TRBV19 | - | CASSLVASSDTQYF | TGTGCCAGTAGTCTAGTAGCTAGCTCAGATACGCAGTATTTT
- | TRBJ2-7 | 15 | TRBV7-9 | - | CASSLLEETPWEQYF | TGTGCCAGCAGCTTATTAGAGGAAACTCCTTGGGAGCAGTACTTC
- | TRBJ2-3 | 17 | TRBV2 | - | CASSARGQTLRTDTQYF | TGTGCCAGCAGCGCACGAGGACAGACCCTCCGCACAGATACGCAGTATTTT
TRBD1 | TRBJ1-2 | 14 | TRBV5-5 | few | CASSTLTGDYGYTF | TGTGCCAGCAGCACCTTAACAGGGGACTATGGCTACACCTTC
TRBD1 | TRBJ2-7 | 14 | TRBV5-6 | - | CASSFGTGAYEQYF | TGTGCCAGCAGCTTCGGGACAGGGGCCTACGAGCAGTACTTC
- | TRBJ2-5 | 15 | TRBV5-4 | - | CASSLDRARGETQYF | TGTGCCAGCAGCTTGGACAGGGCACGGGGAGAGACCCAGTACTTC
- | TRBJ2-1 | 14 | TRBV25-1 | - | CASSDHLLYNEQFF | TGTGCCAGCAGTGACCACTTACTATACAATGAGCAGTTCTTC
- | TRBJ2-1 | 15 | TRBV5-1 | - | CASSLEGFGDNEQFF | TGCGCCAGCAGCTTGGAGGGGTTTGGGGACAATGAGCAGTTCTTC
- | TRBJ1-4 | 17 | TRBV21-1 | - | CASSKCSRVSTNEKLFF | TGTGCCAGCAGCAAATGCTCCAGGGTTTCAACTAATGAAAAACTGTTTTTT
TRBD2 | TRBJ2-7 | 12 | TRBV11-1 | - | CASSLASGTLYF | TGTGCCAGCAGCTTAGCTAGCGGGACGCTGTACTTC
TRBD2 | TRBJ2-7 | 15 | TRBV2 | - | CASSLAGSRSYEQYF | TGTGCCAGCAGCCTAGCGGGCTCCCGCTCCTACGAGCAGTACTTC
TRBD2 | TRBJ2-3 | 15 | TRBV5-6 | - | CASSSYKAGGDTQYF | TGTGCCAGCAGCTCCTACAAAGCGGGAGGTGATACGCAGTATTTT
- | TRBJ2-5 | 12 | TRBV5-4 | few | CASSRPGETQYF | TGTGCCAGCAGCAGACCGGGGGAGACCCAGTACTTC
TRBD2 | TRBJ2-1 | 15 | TRBV7-3 | once | CASSLMTSGSHEQFF | TGTGCCAGCAGCTTAATGACTAGCGGGAGTCATGAGCAGTTCTTC